This T cell receptor beta chain is from a study of OX40 agonist ivuxolimab in advanced cancers. The study in broad terms: Ivuxolimab was a fully human IgG2 agonistic monoclonal antibody targeting the costimulatory receptor OX40 (CD134). Intravenous ivuxolimab was administered to patients every 2 weeks at six dose levels: 0.01, 0.1, 0.3, 1.5, 3 and 10 mg/kg. Of the 50 to 55 patients in dose escalation, some 19 had hepatocellular carcinoma, some 15 had melanoma, 9 had renal cell carcinoma and 9 had head and neck cancer. In the dose-escalation cohort, roughly 80% of patients were male, and the mean age was approximately 60 years, with a range of about 23 to 90. Prior anti-PD-1, anti-PD-L1 or anti-CTLA-4 therapy was permitted, and approximately 42% of dose-escalation patients had received checkpoint inhibitors. Partial responses were achieved by three dose-escalation patients, of whom one had hepatocellular carcinoma and two had cutaneous melanoma. Peripheral TCRbeta sequencing aimed to test whether ivuxolimab altered TCR sequence diversity and caused clonal T-cell expansion. The paper reports the monotherapy dose-escalation portion (N of about 56 patients) of the phase I ivuxolimab trial. Overall study results and their limits: At doses of 0.1 to 3.0 mg/kg, clonal expansion of both CD4+ and CD8+ T cells in blood was seen between baseline and week 6. After ivuxolimab, more expanded clones were found on average in CD8+ T cells than in CD4+ T cells. Low levels of normalized T-cell clonal expansion were also seen in some patients who did not respond. Which antigens the clonally expanded peripheral T cells were specific for was not determined. In the 0.1-3.0 mg/kg groups, partial responders had among the lowest normalized peripheral clonal expansion, particularly in CD8+ T cells.

A distance of 15 bases separates the germline ends of V and J, which lose 0 bases and 6 bases respectively. The CDR3 holds 16 amino acids from the cysteine to the phenylalanine. Solely the CDR3 DNA is kept, with 48 bases framed from the first base. According to the germline V gene (reference sequence), CDR1 reads SEHNR and CDR2 reads FQNEAQ. This clone was seen a single time. Its antigen is still unknown. Base quality data are lacking; no much larger clone is found one base away. For sequencing of the TCRbeta CDR3 region, genomic DNA was extracted from the sorted cells. TCRbeta CDR3 regions were sequenced using the immunoSEQ Assay. TCRdb's version of the immuneACCESS table is confined to in-frame rearrangements and falls short of the full clone set. An unresolved V gene accounts for under half of the shortfall where checked; the remainder is of unknown origin. The sample table holds 31,000 or so clones, of which just over 90% were seen once. Clones ranked in the top ten supply less than 5% of the sample.

Patients with autoimmune disease history or receiving systemic immunosuppression were excluded from the trial. Peripheral blood for TCR sequencing was collected from all dose cohorts at baseline, on cycle 4 day 1, and on cycle 7 day 1. The samples were drawn from a first-in-human, open-label, multicenter phase I dose-escalation trial of ivuxolimab. Adults with locally advanced or metastatic melanoma, renal cell carcinoma, hepatocellular carcinoma or head and neck squamous cell carcinoma were enrolled in the trial. Before TCR sequencing, CD4+ and CD8+ T cells were separately sorted from peripheral blood.

The sequence came from an adult with an advanced solid tumor such as melanoma, head and neck, liver or kidney cancer. This specimen was CD4+ or CD8+ T cells sorted from blood, taken in a trial of the OX40 agonist ivuxolimab. This chain joins TRBV7-9 to TRBJ2-1; TRBD2 is a weak D gene call, 7 bases matching. The CDR3 corresponds to CASSLAGGAVLNEQFF. The DNA sequence follows: TGTGCCAGCAGCTTAGCAGGGGGGGCAGTTCTCAATGAGCAGTTCTTC. Where the CDR3 stops, the reference TRBV7-9 and TRBJ2-1 genes take over; the full variable domain is DTGVSQNPRHKITKRGQNVTFRCDPISEHNRLYWYRQTLGQGPEFLTYFQNEAQLEKSRLLSDRFSAERPKGSFSTLEIQRTEQGDSAMYLCASSLAGGAVLNEQFFGPGTRLTVL.